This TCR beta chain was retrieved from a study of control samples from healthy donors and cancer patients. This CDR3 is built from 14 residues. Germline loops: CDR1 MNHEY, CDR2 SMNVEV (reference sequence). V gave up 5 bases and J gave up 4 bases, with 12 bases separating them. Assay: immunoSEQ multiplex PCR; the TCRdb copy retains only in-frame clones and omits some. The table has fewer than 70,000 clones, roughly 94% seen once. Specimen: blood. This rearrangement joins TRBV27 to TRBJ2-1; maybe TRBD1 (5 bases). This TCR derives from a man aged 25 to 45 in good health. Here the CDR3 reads CASSLRQRYNEQFF. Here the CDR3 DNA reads TGTGCCAGCAGTCTACGACAGAGATACAATGAGCAGTTCTTC.